Described below is a single T cell receptor (beta chain) sequence and its context. What it recognizes is unknown. The missing conserved phenylalanine or tryptophan at the end of this CDR3 makes a read error likely. No DNA is shown, since the ends of the CDR3 on it are uncertain; the CDR3 is the one TCRdb lists. This record comes from a study of early T cells in non-severe SARS-CoV-2 infection. Study-wide context: Sequenced material consisted of bulk RNA (from unsorted whole blood), and chains were unpaired. The study's findings and limits: Matching results from VDJdb favored anti-spike CD8 responses, leaving private and CD4 specificities undetected.

Germline CDR1 and CDR2: SEHNR and FQNEAQ (reference sequence). The CDR3 sequence runs 12 residues, both termini included. Molecules of cDNA were individually given unique molecular identifiers that were attached to them. TCRdb fed the 5' RACE reads into MiXCR, producing one record per CDR3 protein. The sample has some 51,000 distinct CDR3 sequences, about 15% seen once. The V and J genes are TRBV7-9 and TRBJ2-7; the table's D call, TRBD1, was not checked against the DNA. This material consisted of whole blood, taken at baseline. This TCR came from an adult who was a healthcare worker with PCR-confirmed SARS-CoV-2 infection or an uninfected control (not recorded which). The CDR3 here is CASSTDTGPPFP.